These 2 T cell receptor beta chains originate from one sample sequenced in a study of cytomegalovirus exposure and HLA in healthy donors. The PCR contained 60 Vbeta and 13 Jbeta primers. Clones were sequenced by immunoSEQ multiplex PCR, and TCRdb holds only the in-frame ones, with some missing. The table records around 170,000 clones, 79% of them present only once. Sequencing was carried out using PBMCs. The receptor source for this set is a woman between 35 and 50 years old in good health and CMV-seronegative.

The rearrangement uses TRBV7-9 and TRBJ1-1; the D gene is possibly TRBD1 (5 bases). Germline V gene data show CDR1 as SEHNR and CDR2 as FQNEAQ (reference sequence). Trimming took off 3 bases at V and 12 bases at J, with 20 bases between the two ends. The CDR3 has 14 amino acids. The CDR3, as DNA: TGTGCCAGCAGCTTGGGTATGGCGGCCAGGGAAACTTTCTTT. It encodes CASSLGMAARETFF.

J is TRBJ1-2 and V is TRBV11-2; D is possibly TRBD1 (6 bases). Trimming cost V 4 bases and J 2 bases, with 17 bases left between them. In germline, CDR1 is SGHAT, CDR2 FQNNGV. The CDR3 spans 16 residues. The CDR3 here is CASSSSSWGLNYGYTF. CDR3 coding DNA: TGTGCCAGCAGCTCATCCTCTTGGGGGCTGAACTATGGCTACACCTTC. The full variable domain, its missing parts supplied by reference TRBV11-2 and TRBJ1-2, is EAGVAQSPRYKIIEKRQSVAFWCNPISGHATLYWYQQILGQGPKLLIQFQNNGVVDDSQLPKDRFSAERLKGVDSTLKIQPAKLEDSAVYLCASSSSSWGLNYGYTFGSGTRLTVV.